This record looks at one T cell receptor beta chain sequence and its context. The data stem from a study of blood T cell repertoires in COVID-19. Study-wide context: The origin of the acute and convalescent COVID-19 samples was the United States, Italy and Spain.

Profiled with immunoSEQ multiplex PCR; TCRdb holds only in-frame clones, not every one. The sample lists fewer than 350,000 clones; roughly 85% were seen once. V lost 5 bases and J lost 8, with 18 bases in between. This CDR3 spans 14 amino acids. Germline V gene sequence: CDR1 LGHNT, CDR2 FRNRAP. Participant age was about 18 to 89 years, and participants resided in roughly 25 US areas. Either two negative PCRs, clearance, or symptom resolution qualified Cohort 3 donors as recovered. This receptor was taken from a woman between 50 and 59 years old who had recovered from COVID-19. Sequenced: PBMCs or T cells enriched from blood (not recorded which). The chain joins TRBV12-5 to TRBJ1-2; D is ambiguous. CDR3 in DNA: TGTGCTAGTGGTCCTCCCCTTTTACGGGGAGGCTACACCTTC. It encodes CASGPPLLRGGYTF.